The rows below give T cell receptor beta chains drawn from one sample of a study of cytomegalovirus exposure and HLA in healthy donors. Clones were read by immunoSEQ multiplex PCR, and TCRdb kept only the in-frame ones, dropping some. The sample has 100,000 to 150,000 clones, approximately 88% seen once. Input material: PBMCs. These receptors all come from a young man in good health and CMV-seronegative. Both conserved end residues are part of each CDR3. D genes are given only for firm matches. The size entry is marked missing in some rows and otherwise reads once, few, many or a size class.

d_call: TRBD1; v_call: TRBV28; clone_size: .; j_call: TRBJ1-1; cdr3_aa: CASSLLGDRASEAFF; cdr3_nt: TGTGCCAGCAGTTTATTGGGGGACAGGGCCTCTGAAGCTTTCTTT
d_call: TRBD2; v_call: TRBV5-1; clone_size: .; j_call: TRBJ2-7; cdr3_aa: CASSLTSGSANEQYF; cdr3_nt: TGCGCCAGCAGCTTGACTAGCGGGAGTGCGAACGAGCAGTACTTC
d_call: TRBD1; v_call: TRBV7-6; clone_size: once; j_call: TRBJ2-5; cdr3_aa: CASSQWTGEETQYF; cdr3_nt: TGTGCCAGCAGCCAATGGACAGGGGAGGAGACCCAGTACTTC
d_call: .; v_call: TRBV25-1; clone_size: .; j_call: TRBJ2-3; cdr3_aa: CASSESPGLDTQYF; cdr3_nt: TGTGCCAGCAGCGAGAGCCCAGGGCTCGATACGCAGTATTTT
d_call: TRBD1; v_call: TRBV30; clone_size: few; j_call: TRBJ1-2; cdr3_aa: CAATGQGGYGYTF; cdr3_nt: TGTGCCGCGACGGGACAGGGTGGCTATGGCTACACCTTC
d_call: TRBD2; v_call: TRBV9; clone_size: .; j_call: TRBJ2-1; cdr3_aa: CASSPTPWSGADNEQFF; cdr3_nt: TGTGCCAGCAGCCCGACCCCTTGGAGCGGGGCCGACAATGAGCAGTTCTTC
d_call: TRBD1; v_call: TRBV14; clone_size: .; j_call: TRBJ1-2; cdr3_aa: CASSQGGTAYGYTF; cdr3_nt: TGTGCCAGCAGCCAAGGTGGGACAGCCTATGGCTACACCTTC
d_call: TRBD1; v_call: TRBV19; clone_size: .; j_call: TRBJ2-1; cdr3_aa: CASSIGGTGSNNEQFF; cdr3_nt: TGTGCCAGTAGTATTGGAGGGACAGGGAGCAACAATGAGCAGTTCTTC
d_call: .; v_call: TRBV6-5; clone_size: .; j_call: TRBJ1-1; cdr3_aa: CASSYSRTGSTEAFF; cdr3_nt: TGTGCCAGCAGTTATTCCCGTACAGGATCCACTGAAGCTTTCTTT
d_call: TRBD1; v_call: TRBV6-5; clone_size: few; j_call: TRBJ1-2; cdr3_aa: CASRVDRVSGYTF; cdr3_nt: TGTGCCAGCAGGGTTGACAGGGTCTCCGGCTACACCTTC
d_call: TRBD1; v_call: TRBV19; clone_size: .; j_call: TRBJ2-7; cdr3_aa: CASSVQGVAADYEQYF; cdr3_nt: TGTGCCAGTAGCGTACAGGGGGTAGCGGCAGACTACGAGCAGTACTTC
d_call: .; v_call: TRBV10-2; clone_size: once; j_call: TRBJ2-7; cdr3_aa: CASSVRSYEQYF; cdr3_nt: TGCGCCAGCAGTGTTCGGTCCTACGAGCAGTACTTC
d_call: TRBD2; v_call: TRBV18; clone_size: .; j_call: TRBJ2-1; cdr3_aa: CASSAVYQTSGGDNEQFF; cdr3_nt: TGTGCCAGCTCAGCCGTTTACCAGACTAGCGGGGGGGACAATGAGCAGTTCTTC
d_call: .; v_call: TRBV6-1; clone_size: .; j_call: TRBJ1-1; cdr3_aa: CASIASEAFF; cdr3_nt: TGTGCCAGCATAGCCTCTGAAGCTTTCTTT
d_call: TRBD2; v_call: TRBV5-1; clone_size: once; j_call: TRBJ2-1; cdr3_aa: CASSLGTSGSAVYNEQFF; cdr3_nt: TGCGCCAGCAGCTTGGGGACTAGCGGGAGTGCGGTCTACAATGAGCAGTTCTTC
d_call: .; v_call: TRBV5-1; clone_size: .; j_call: TRBJ2-7; cdr3_aa: CASSPGTLYEQYF; cdr3_nt: TGCGCCAGCAGCCCTGGGACTCTGTACGAGCAGTACTTC
d_call: TRBD1; v_call: TRBV6-6; clone_size: .; j_call: TRBJ1-5; cdr3_aa: CASSDRGLNQPQHF; cdr3_nt: TGTGCCAGCAGTGACAGGGGGCTCAACCAGCCCCAGCATTTT
d_call: TRBD2; v_call: TRBV9; clone_size: .; j_call: TRBJ2-7; cdr3_aa: CASSVGPSGNSYEQYF; cdr3_nt: TGTGCCAGCAGCGTAGGTCCTAGCGGGAACTCCTACGAGCAGTACTTC
d_call: TRBD1; v_call: TRBV5-1; clone_size: once; j_call: TRBJ1-6; cdr3_aa: CASSLDRRDRGPSSYNSPLHF; cdr3_nt: TGCGCCAGCAGCTTGGACCGCCGGGACAGGGGTCCCAGCTCCTATAATTCACCCCTCCACTTT
d_call: TRBD1; v_call: TRBV19; clone_size: .; j_call: TRBJ1-1; cdr3_aa: CASSIRGQLGEAFF; cdr3_nt: TGTGCCAGTAGTATAAGGGGGCAACTAGGTGAAGCTTTCTTT
d_call: TRBD1; v_call: TRBV7-9; clone_size: .; j_call: TRBJ1-4; cdr3_aa: CASRPTGTGVFNEKLFF; cdr3_nt: TGTGCCAGCAGACCAACCGGGACAGGTGTCTTTAATGAAAAACTGTTTTTT
d_call: .; v_call: TRBV2; clone_size: .; j_call: TRBJ2-1; cdr3_aa: CASVPQVGQFF; cdr3_nt: TGTGCCAGCGTCCCGCAGGTCGGGCAGTTCTTC
d_call: TRBD2; v_call: TRBV27; clone_size: .; j_call: TRBJ2-2; cdr3_aa: CASKPRVWPSGKTGELFF; cdr3_nt: TGTGCCAGCAAGCCTCGAGTCTGGCCTAGCGGGAAGACCGGGGAGCTGTTTTTT
d_call: .; v_call: TRBV27; clone_size: .; j_call: TRBJ1-5; cdr3_aa: CASTRQMGQPQHF; cdr3_nt: TGTGCCAGCACGCGGCAGATGGGTCAGCCCCAGCATTTT